The rows below give T cell receptor beta chains drawn from one sample of a study of cytomegalovirus exposure and HLA in healthy donors. This table comes from immunoSEQ multiplex PCR, and its TCRdb copy is limited to in-frame clones, with some not included. The sample lists 150,000 to 200,000 clones, just under 80% occurring once. Specimen: PBMCs. The receptors stem from a woman in her forties or fifties in good health and CMV-seropositive. CDR3s include the opening cysteine and the closing phenylalanine or tryptophan. D genes are given only for firm matches. Not every row has a clone size; where given, it reads once, few, many or a size class.

v_gene,d_gene,j_gene,abundance,CDR3nt,CDR3aa
TRBV18,TRBD2,TRBJ2-3,NA,TGTGCCAGCTCAATGCTGACTAGCGGGGGAACAGATACGCAGTATTTT,CASSMLTSGGTDTQYF
TRBV5-4,TRBD2,TRBJ2-1,NA,TGTGCCAGCAGCCAAGATTTGACTAGCGGGATAAATGAGCAGTTCTTC,CASSQDLTSGINEQFF
TRBV6-4,TRBD2,TRBJ2-3,NA,TGTGCCAGCAGCCCAGGAGGCGGGAGGGCCTGGGATACGCAGTATTTT,CASSPGGGRAWDTQYF
TRBV2,NA,TRBJ2-1,NA,TGTGCCAGCAGTGAACAGGGTGTTTCCTACAATGAGCAGTTCTTC,CASSEQGVSYNEQFF
TRBV19,NA,TRBJ1-5,NA,TGTGCCAGTAGTATCCCGCAGGACTATAGCAATCAGCCCCAGCATTTT,CASSIPQDYSNQPQHF
TRBV10-3,NA,TRBJ2-3,medium-sized,TGTGCCATCAGTGAACAGCCCCTCACAGATACGCAGTATTTT,CAISEQPLTDTQYF
TRBV5-4,NA,TRBJ1-1,NA,TGTGCCAGCAGCTCGGCAGGGCGGACTGAAGCTTTCTTT,CASSSAGRTEAFF
TRBV9,TRBD2,TRBJ2-3,NA,TGTGCCAGCAGCGCCATAGCGGGGGATACAGATACGCAGTATTTT,CASSAIAGDTDTQYF
TRBV11-2,NA,TRBJ1-1,NA,TGTGCCAGCAGCTCCCACGCGAGGGCCGAGGCTTTCTTT,CASSSHARAEAFF
TRBV2,NA,TRBJ1-1,once,TGTGCCAGCAGCTCCGAGAGGGACACTGAAGCTTTCTTT,CASSSERDTEAFF
TRBV23-1,NA,TRBJ2-7,NA,TGCGCCAGCAGCTTAACAGGGTTCTCCTACGAGCAGTACTTC,CASSLTGFSYEQYF
TRBV19,NA,TRBJ2-2,once,TGTGCCAGTAGTATTCGGACAGTAGAATTGGCCGGGGAGCTGTTTTTT,CASSIRTVELAGELFF
TRBV7-2,TRBD1,TRBJ1-2,NA,TGTGCCAGCAGCCAGGGGACAGATCGGTACACCTTC,CASSQGTDRYTF
TRBV6-1,NA,TRBJ1-2,NA,TGTGCCAGCAGTGAGAACAGGTTGAACACCTTC,CASSENRLNTF
TRBV2,NA,TRBJ1-2,NA,TGTGCCAGCAGTGAACTGTATTATGGCTACACCTTC,CASSELYYGYTF
TRBV27,NA,TRBJ1-2,NA,TGTGCCAGCAGTCCCACAGTGTACTATGGCTACACCTTC,CASSPTVYYGYTF
TRBV6-5,TRBD1,TRBJ1-6,once,TGTGCCAGCAGCAGCGGACAGGGGGGACCCCTCCACTTT,CASSSGQGGPLHF
TRBV5-4,NA,TRBJ1-6,NA,TGTGCCAGCAGCTTTGGACGGGGGTCGAATTCACCCCTCCACTTT,CASSFGRGSNSPLHF
TRBV27,NA,TRBJ1-2,NA,TGTGCCAGCAGTTTATCGCCAGGGCATGGCTATGGCTACACCTTC,CASSLSPGHGYGYTF
TRBV5-4,NA,TRBJ2-5,NA,TGTGCCAGCAGCCCCCCGGGTCAGTCATCGGAGACCCAGTACTTC,CASSPPGQSSETQYF
TRBV19,TRBD2,TRBJ2-2,few,TGTGCCAGTAGCGGGTATAGCGGGCGGAACACCGGGGAGCTGTTTTTT,CASSGYSGRNTGELFF
TRBV30,TRBD2,TRBJ2-7,NA,TGTGCCTGGAGTTCCACAGCGGGAGGGTACGAGCAGTACTTC,CAWSSTAGGYEQYF
TRBV30,NA,TRBJ1-6,NA,TGTGCCTGGACCCCGGAGGGGACCTATAATTCACCCCTCCACTTT,CAWTPEGTYNSPLHF
TRBV11-2,NA,TRBJ2-7,once,TGTGCCAGCAGCAGAGCAGCACAGGGCATCGGCGAGCAGTACTTC,CASSRAAQGIGEQYF
TRBV19,NA,TRBJ2-5,NA,TGTGCCAGTAGTCGGGGCGGGACCCAAGAGACCCAGTACTTC,CASSRGGTQETQYF
TRBV27,NA,TRBJ1-4,NA,TGTGCCAGCAGTGGCGGGTACGAAAAACTGTTTTTT,CASSGGYEKLFF
TRBV4-1,TRBD2,TRBJ2-7,NA,TGCGCCAGCAGCCAAGCCCCTACTAGCGGGAGGGCCGACTACGAGCAGTACTTC,CASSQAPTSGRADYEQYF
TRBV30,TRBD1,TRBJ1-1,NA,TGTGCCTGGAGTGGGGGGCAGGGGGCCGGTGGGACTGAAGCTTTCTTT,CAWSGGQGAGGTEAFF
TRBV5-1,TRBD1,TRBJ2-1,NA,TGCGCCAGCAGCTTAGGGACAGGGGTCTACAATGAGCAGTTCTTC,CASSLGTGVYNEQFF
TRBV5-6,NA,TRBJ1-1,NA,TGTGCCAGCAGCTTCATGACAGGTAACACTGAAGCTTTCTTT,CASSFMTGNTEAFF
TRBV4-3,NA,TRBJ2-1,NA,TGCGCCAGCAGCCGACAGGACTACAATGAGCAGTTCTTC,CASSRQDYNEQFF
TRBV2,TRBD1,TRBJ1-2,NA,TGTGCCAGCAGTGAAGTGGGGGTTAGGTACAGGGGAGCCTATGGCTACACCTTC,CASSEVGVRYRGAYGYTF
TRBV5-5,TRBD2,TRBJ2-3,NA,TGTGCCAGCAGCTTGCGACTAGCGGGGGCACTAGGTACGCAGTATTTT,CASSLRLAGALGTQYF
TRBV7-3,TRBD1,TRBJ2-3,NA,TGTGCCAGCAGCTTGGACAGGGCATCGGATACGCAGTATTTT,CASSLDRASDTQYF
TRBV5-1,NA,TRBJ2-1,NA,TGCGCCAGCAGCTCCCCGCGGACTTCTCCCTCCTACAATGAGCAGTTCTTC,CASSSPRTSPSYNEQFF
TRBV7-2,NA,TRBJ1-1,NA,TGTGCCAGCAGGCCCGCGGGGGGTAACACTGAAGCTTTCTTT,CASRPAGGNTEAFF
TRBV11-3,TRBD1,TRBJ2-7,NA,TGTGCCAGCAGCTCTTCCGGGACAGGGAAGCAGTACTTC,CASSSSGTGKQYF
TRBV5-4,NA,TRBJ1-2,NA,TGTGCCAGCGGACAACCAGGGAGGGACTATGGCTACACCTTC,CASGQPGRDYGYTF
TRBV28,NA,TRBJ2-3,NA,TGTGCCAGCAGCAAGCGGGCCCGCACAGATACGCAGTATTTT,CASSKRARTDTQYF
TRBV6-5,TRBD1,TRBJ1-1,NA,TGTGCCAGCAGTACCCGGGACAGGTCGAACACTGAAGCTTTCTTT,CASSTRDRSNTEAFF
TRBV19,TRBD2,TRBJ2-1,once,TGTGCCAGTAATATAGGGCTAGCGGGAATAAATGAGCAGTTCTTC,CASNIGLAGINEQFF
TRBV19,NA,TRBJ2-7,NA,TGTGCCAGTAGTATAGGGAGCCCATGGGCAGGGCCTTCCTACGAGCAGTACTTC,CASSIGSPWAGPSYEQYF
TRBV7-7,NA,TRBJ2-1,NA,TGTGCTAGCAGCTTATCCCCGGGGGACTCCTACAATGAGCAGTTCTTC,CASSLSPGDSYNEQFF